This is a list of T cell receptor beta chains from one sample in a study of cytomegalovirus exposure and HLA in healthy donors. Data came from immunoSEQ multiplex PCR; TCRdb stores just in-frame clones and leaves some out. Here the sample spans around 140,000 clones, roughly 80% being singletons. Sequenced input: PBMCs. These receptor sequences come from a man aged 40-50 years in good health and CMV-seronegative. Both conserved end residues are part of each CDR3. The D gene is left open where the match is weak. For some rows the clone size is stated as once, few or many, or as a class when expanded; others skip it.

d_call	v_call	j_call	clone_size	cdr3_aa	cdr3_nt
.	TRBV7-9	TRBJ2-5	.	CASSLGVARKETQYF	TGTGCCAGCAGCTTAGGGGTGGCTAGAAAAGAGACCCAGTACTTC
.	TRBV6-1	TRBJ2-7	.	CASSDSQNSYEQYF	TGTGCCAGCAGTGATAGCCAGAACTCCTACGAGCAGTACTTC
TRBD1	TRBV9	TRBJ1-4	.	CASSAGTVATNEKLFF	TGTGCCAGCAGCGCGGGGACAGTCGCAACTAATGAAAAACTGTTTTTT
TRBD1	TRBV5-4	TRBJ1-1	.	CASSLGGANTEAFF	TGTGCCAGCAGCTTAGGGGGCGCGAACACTGAAGCTTTCTTT
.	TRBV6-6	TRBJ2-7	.	CASSYSTGEQYF	TGTGCCAGCAGTTACTCTACAGGCGAGCAGTACTTC
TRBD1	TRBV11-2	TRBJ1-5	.	CASSDTGGYNQPQHF	TGTGCCAGCAGCGATACAGGGGGCTACAATCAGCCCCAGCATTTT
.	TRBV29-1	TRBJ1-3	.	CSGREGFGSGNTIYF	TGCAGCGGGAGGGAGGGTTTCGGCTCTGGAAACACCATATATTTT
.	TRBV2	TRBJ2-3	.	CASKLGISADTQYF	TGTGCCAGTAAACTAGGTATCAGTGCAGATACGCAGTATTTT
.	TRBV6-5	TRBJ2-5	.	CASSYRGWVETQYF	TGTGCCAGCAGTTACCGGGGTTGGGTAGAGACCCAGTACTTC
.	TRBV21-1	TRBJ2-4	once	CASRWQAKNIQYF	TGTGCCAGCAGGTGGCAGGCCAAAAACATTCAGTACTTC
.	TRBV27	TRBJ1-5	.	CASSFSGNQPQHF	TGTGCCAGCAGTTTCTCAGGGAATCAGCCCCAGCATTTT
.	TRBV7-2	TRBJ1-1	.	CASSSTGRSEAFF	TGTGCCAGCAGCTCGACAGGAAGGTCTGAAGCTTTCTTT
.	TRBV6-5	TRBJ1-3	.	CASSNSPAGNTIYF	TGTGCCAGCAGTAATAGTCCTGCTGGAAACACCATATATTTT
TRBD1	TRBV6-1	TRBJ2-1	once	CASRLDRAEQFF	TGTGCCAGCAGGCTCGACAGGGCCGAGCAGTTCTTC
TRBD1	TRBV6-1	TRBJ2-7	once	CASILLGQGVAEQYF	TGTGCCAGCATTTTATTGGGGCAGGGGGTGGCCGAGCAGTACTTC
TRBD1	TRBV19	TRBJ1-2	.	CASSVPGQGYYGYTF	TGTGCCAGTAGTGTCCCGGGACAGGGTTACTATGGCTACACCTTC
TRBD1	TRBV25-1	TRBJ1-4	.	CASSAEGQASGEKLFF	TGTGCCAGCAGTGCCGAAGGACAGGCTTCGGGAGAAAAACTGTTTTTT
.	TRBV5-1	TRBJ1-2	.	CASSLSAQASGYTF	TGCGCCAGCAGCTTGTCGGCCCAAGCGAGTGGCTACACCTTC
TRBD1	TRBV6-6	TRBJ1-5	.	CASSPGTGGDQPQHF	TGTGCCAGCAGCCCCGGGACAGGGGGCGATCAGCCCCAGCATTTT
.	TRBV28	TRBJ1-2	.	CASSLSPPQNYGYTF	TGTGCCAGCAGTTTAAGTCCTCCACAAAACTATGGCTACACCTTC
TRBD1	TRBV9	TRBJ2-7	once	CASSAGTGGIYEQYF	TGTGCCAGCAGCGCCGGGACAGGGGGTATCTACGAGCAGTACTTC
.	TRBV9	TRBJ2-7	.	CASSVTGMTTIYYEQYF	TGTGCCAGCAGCGTAACAGGGATGACGACTATTTACTACGAGCAGTACTTC
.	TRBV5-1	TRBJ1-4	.	CASRLGNEKLFF	TGCGCCAGCCGCCTAGGCAACGAAAAACTGTTTTTT
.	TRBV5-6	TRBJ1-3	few	CASSFPSSGNTIYF	TGTGCCAGCAGCTTCCCTAGCTCTGGAAACACCATATATTTT
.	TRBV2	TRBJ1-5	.	CASRDSSQPQHF	TGTGCCAGCAGGGACAGCAGTCAGCCCCAGCATTTT
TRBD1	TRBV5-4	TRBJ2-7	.	CASSKDRGRHYEQYF	TGTGCCAGCAGCAAGGACAGGGGCAGGCACTACGAGCAGTACTTC
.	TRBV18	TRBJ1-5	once	CASSPSANQPQHF	TGTGCCAGCTCACCGAGCGCAAATCAGCCCCAGCATTTT
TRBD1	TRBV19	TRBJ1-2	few	CASSMARDRGGYGYTF	TGTGCCAGTAGTATGGCCCGGGACAGGGGAGGCTATGGCTACACCTTC
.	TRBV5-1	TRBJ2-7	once	CASSPGTYEQYF	TGCGCCAGCAGCCCGGGGACCTACGAGCAGTACTTC
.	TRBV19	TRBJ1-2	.	CASSGGAGYGYTF	TGTGCCAGTAGTGGGGGGGCAGGCTATGGCTACACCTTC
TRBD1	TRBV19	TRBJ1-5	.	CASSPDRGLNQPQHF	TGTGCCAGTAGCCCGGACAGGGGGCTTAATCAGCCCCAGCATTTT
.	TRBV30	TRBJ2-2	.	CAWRLGGNTGELFF	TGTGCCTGGAGACTCGGGGGGAACACCGGGGAGCTGTTTTTT
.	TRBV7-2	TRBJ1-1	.	CASSLDLGATEAFF	TGTGCCAGCAGCTTAGACTTGGGGGCCACTGAAGCTTTCTTT
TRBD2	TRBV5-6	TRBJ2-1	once	CASSSLAGGGNEQFF	TGTGCCAGCAGCTCACTAGCGGGGGGAGGAAATGAGCAGTTCTTC
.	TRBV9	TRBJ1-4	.	CASSVGPLTPNEKLFF	TGTGCCAGCAGCGTAGGTCCTCTCACTCCTAATGAAAAACTGTTTTTT
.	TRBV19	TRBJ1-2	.	CASSLAGDGYTF	TGTGCCAGTAGCCTGGCGGGGGATGGCTACACCTTC
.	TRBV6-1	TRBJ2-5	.	CASSEVSSGETQYF	TGTGCCAGCAGTGAAGTTAGTAGCGGAGAGACCCAGTACTTC
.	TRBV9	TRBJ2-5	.	CASSRLIGGQETQYF	TGTGCCAGCAGCCGGCTGATAGGGGGACAAGAGACCCAGTACTTC
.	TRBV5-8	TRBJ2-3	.	CASSLSIGGLNTQYF	TGTGCCAGCAGCTTATCGATCGGGGGGCTTAATACGCAGTATTTT
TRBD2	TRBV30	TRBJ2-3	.	CAWSRSLAGAYTDTQYF	TGTGCCTGGAGCCGCTCACTAGCGGGGGCCTACACAGATACGCAGTATTTT
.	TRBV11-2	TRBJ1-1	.	CASSLVGGESQAFF	TGTGCCAGCAGCTTAGTGGGGGGGGAGTCGCAAGCTTTCTTT
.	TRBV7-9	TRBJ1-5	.	CASSLMGEQPQHF	TGTGCCAGCAGCTTAATGGGCGAGCAGCCCCAGCATTTT
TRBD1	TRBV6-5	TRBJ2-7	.	CASSYGTGGSYEQYF	TGTGCCAGCAGTTACGGGACAGGGGGCAGTTACGAGCAGTACTTC
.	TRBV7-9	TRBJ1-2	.	CSSSFRAYGYTF	TGTTCCAGCAGCTTCAGGGCCTATGGCTACACCTTC
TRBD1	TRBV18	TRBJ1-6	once	CASSPGTGNSPLHF	TGTGCCAGCTCCCCCGGGACAGGGAATTCACCCCTCCACTTT
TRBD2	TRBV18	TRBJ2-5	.	CASSTPLTSGQETQYF	TGTGCCAGCTCAACCCCACTAACTAGCGGCCAAGAGACCCAGTACTTC
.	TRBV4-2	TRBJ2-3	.	CASSQVGGGKPDTQYF	TGTGCCAGCAGCCAAGTGGGCGGGGGCAAGCCAGATACGCAGTATTTT
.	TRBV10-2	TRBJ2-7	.	CASKDWRYYEQYF	TGCGCCAGCAAAGATTGGAGGTACTACGAGCAGTACTTC
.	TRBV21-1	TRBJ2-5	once	CASSIGTDQETQYF	TGTGCCAGCAGCATCGGGACAGACCAAGAGACCCAGTACTTC
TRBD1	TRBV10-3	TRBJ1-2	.	CAISEWDSRDVGYTF	TGTGCCATCAGTGAGTGGGACAGCCGGGATGTGGGCTACACCTTC
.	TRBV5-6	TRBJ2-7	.	CASSSLPTGYEQYF	TGTGCCAGCAGCTCCCTCCCCACAGGGTACGAGCAGTACTTC
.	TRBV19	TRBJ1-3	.	CASRSWDNSGNTIYF	TGTGCCAGTAGGTCCTGGGACAACTCTGGAAACACCATATATTTT
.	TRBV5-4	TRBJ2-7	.	CASSPGGPGDAYEQYF	TGTGCCAGCAGCCCGGGCGGGCCAGGGGACGCCTACGAGCAGTACTTC
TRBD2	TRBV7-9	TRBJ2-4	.	CASSAGTSTNIQYF	TGTGCCAGCAGCGCAGGGACTAGTACAAACATTCAGTACTTC
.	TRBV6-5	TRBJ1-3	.	CASSYGGASGNTIYF	TGTGCCAGCAGTTACGGGGGGGCTAGTGGAAACACCATATATTTT